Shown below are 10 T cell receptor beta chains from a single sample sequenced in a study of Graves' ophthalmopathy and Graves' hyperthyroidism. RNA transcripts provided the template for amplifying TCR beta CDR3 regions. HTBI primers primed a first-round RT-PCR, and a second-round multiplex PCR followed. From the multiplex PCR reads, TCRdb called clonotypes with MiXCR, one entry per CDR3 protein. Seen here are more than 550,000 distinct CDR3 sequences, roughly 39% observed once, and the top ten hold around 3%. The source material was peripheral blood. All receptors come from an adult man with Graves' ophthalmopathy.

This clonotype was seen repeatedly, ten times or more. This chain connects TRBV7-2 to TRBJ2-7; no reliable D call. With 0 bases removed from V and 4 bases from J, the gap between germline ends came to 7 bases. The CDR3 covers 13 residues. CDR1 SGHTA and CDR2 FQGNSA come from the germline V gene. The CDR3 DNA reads TGTGCCAGCAGCTTAGCGGAAGCGTACGAGCAGTACTTC. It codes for CASSLAEAYEQYF.

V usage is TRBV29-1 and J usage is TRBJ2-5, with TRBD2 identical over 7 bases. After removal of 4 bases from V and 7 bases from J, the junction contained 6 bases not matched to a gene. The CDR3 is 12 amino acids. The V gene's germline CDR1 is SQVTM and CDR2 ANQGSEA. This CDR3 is CSVVSGEGTQYF. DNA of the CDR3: TGCAGCGTTGTTTCTGGGGAGGGGACCCAGTACTTC.

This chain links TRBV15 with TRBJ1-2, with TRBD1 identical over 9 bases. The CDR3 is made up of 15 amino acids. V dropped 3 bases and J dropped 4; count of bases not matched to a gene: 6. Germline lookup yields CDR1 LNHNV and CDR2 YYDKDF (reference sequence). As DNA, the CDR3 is TGTGCCACCAGCAGCCGCGGACAGGGGTTCTATGGCTACACCTTC. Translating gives CATSSRGQGFYGYTF. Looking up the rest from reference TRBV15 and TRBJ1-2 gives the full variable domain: DAMVIQNPRYQVTQFGKPVTLSCSQTLNHNVMYWYQQKSSQAPKLLFHYYDKDFNNEADTPDNFQSRRPNTSFCFLDIRSPGLGDTAMYLCATSSRGQGFYGYTFGSGTRLTVV.

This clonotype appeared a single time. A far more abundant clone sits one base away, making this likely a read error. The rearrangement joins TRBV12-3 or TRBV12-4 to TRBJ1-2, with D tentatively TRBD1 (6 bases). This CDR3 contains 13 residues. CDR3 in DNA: TGTGCCAGCAGCTTGGGGGCCGGCTATGGCTACGCCTTC. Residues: CASSLGAGYGYAF.

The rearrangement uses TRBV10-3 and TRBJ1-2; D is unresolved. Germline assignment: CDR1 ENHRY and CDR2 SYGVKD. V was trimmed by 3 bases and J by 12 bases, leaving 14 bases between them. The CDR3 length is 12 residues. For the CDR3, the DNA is TGTGCCATCAGTGACGGCCACTCTGGAAACACCTTC. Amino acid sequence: CAISDGHSGNTF.

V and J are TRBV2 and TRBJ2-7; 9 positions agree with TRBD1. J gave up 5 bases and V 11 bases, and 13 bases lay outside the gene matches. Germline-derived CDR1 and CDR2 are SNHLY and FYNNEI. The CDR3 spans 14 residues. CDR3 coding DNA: TGTGCCTGGAGTGCAGGGACAGGGCCCAACGAGCAGTACTTC. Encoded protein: CAWSAGTGPNEQYF. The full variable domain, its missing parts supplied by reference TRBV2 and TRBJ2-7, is EPEVTQTPSHQVTQMGQEVILRCVPISNHLYFYWYRQILGQKVEFLVSFYNNEISEKSEIFDDQFSVERPDGSNFTLKIRSTKLEDSAMYFCAWSAGTGPNEQYFGPGTRLTVT.

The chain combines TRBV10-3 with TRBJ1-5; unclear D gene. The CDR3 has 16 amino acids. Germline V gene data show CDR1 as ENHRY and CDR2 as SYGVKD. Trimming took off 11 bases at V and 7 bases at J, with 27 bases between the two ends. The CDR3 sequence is CASASGSDETRQPQHF. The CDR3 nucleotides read TGTGCCTCCGCTAGCGGGAGTGACGAGACACGGCAGCCCCAGCATTTT.

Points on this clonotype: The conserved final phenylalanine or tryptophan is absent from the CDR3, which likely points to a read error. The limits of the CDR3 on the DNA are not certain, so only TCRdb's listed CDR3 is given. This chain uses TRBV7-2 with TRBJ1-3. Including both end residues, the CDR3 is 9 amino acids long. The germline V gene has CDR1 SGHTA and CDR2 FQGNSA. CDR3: CASSFQKGR.

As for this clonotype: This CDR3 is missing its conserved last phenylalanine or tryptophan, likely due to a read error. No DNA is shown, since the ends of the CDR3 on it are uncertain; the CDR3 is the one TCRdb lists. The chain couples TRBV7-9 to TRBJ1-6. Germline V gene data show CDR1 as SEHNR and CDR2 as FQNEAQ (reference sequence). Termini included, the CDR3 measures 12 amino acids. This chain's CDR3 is CASSYDWAGYHS.

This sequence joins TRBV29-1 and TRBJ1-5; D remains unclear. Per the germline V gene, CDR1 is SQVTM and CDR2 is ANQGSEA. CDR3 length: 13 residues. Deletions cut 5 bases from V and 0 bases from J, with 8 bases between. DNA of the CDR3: TGCAGCGTTCGAAAGAGTAGCAATCAGCCCCAGCATTTT. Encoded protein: CSVRKSSNQPQHF.